The sequence of this T cell receptor beta chain was determined in a study of OX40 agonist ivuxolimab in advanced cancers. Study as a whole: Participants could have had prior anti-PD-1, anti-PD-L1 or anti-CTLA-4 therapy, and less than 45% had some.

Per germline, CDR1 MDHEN and CDR2 SYDVKM. V lost 6 bases, J lost 5 bases, and 3 bases stayed unmatched. CDR3 length equals 14 residues. Assay: immunoSEQ multiplex PCR; the TCRdb copy retains only in-frame clones and omits some. The sample has tens of thousands of clones, about 86% seen once. This clone is a singleton in its sample. This material consisted of CD4+ or CD8+ T cells sorted from blood, taken in a trial of the OX40 agonist ivuxolimab. V usage is TRBV28 and J usage is TRBJ2-1; TRBD2 matches at 11 bases. This receptor was taken from an adult with an advanced solid tumor such as melanoma, head and neck, liver or kidney cancer. The CDR3 loop reads CASSVAGGDNEQFF. CDR3 DNA: TGTGCCAGCAGCGTAGCGGGGGGGGACAATGAGCAGTTCTTC. Full variable domain (outside the CDR3, taken from reference TRBV28 and TRBJ2-1): DVKVTQSSRYLVKRTGEKVFLECVQDMDHENMFWYRQDPGLGLRLIYFSYDVKMKEKGDIPEGYSVSREKKERFSLILESASTNQTSMYLCASSVAGGDNEQFFGPGTRLTVL.